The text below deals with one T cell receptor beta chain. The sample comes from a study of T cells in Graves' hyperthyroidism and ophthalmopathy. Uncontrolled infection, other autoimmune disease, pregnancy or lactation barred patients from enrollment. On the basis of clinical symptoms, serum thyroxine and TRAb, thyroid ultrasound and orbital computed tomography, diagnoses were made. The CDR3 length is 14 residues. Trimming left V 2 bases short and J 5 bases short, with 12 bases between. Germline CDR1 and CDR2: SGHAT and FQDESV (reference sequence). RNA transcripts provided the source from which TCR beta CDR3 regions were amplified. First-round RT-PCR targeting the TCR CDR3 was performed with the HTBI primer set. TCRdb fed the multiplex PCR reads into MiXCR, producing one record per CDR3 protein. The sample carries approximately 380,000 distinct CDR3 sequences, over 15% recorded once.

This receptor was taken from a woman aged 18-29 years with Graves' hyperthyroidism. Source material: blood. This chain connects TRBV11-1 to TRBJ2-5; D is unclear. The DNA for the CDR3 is TGTGCCAGCAGCTTAAGGCGCGGATCCGAGACCCAGTACTTC. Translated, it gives CASSLRRGSETQYF.